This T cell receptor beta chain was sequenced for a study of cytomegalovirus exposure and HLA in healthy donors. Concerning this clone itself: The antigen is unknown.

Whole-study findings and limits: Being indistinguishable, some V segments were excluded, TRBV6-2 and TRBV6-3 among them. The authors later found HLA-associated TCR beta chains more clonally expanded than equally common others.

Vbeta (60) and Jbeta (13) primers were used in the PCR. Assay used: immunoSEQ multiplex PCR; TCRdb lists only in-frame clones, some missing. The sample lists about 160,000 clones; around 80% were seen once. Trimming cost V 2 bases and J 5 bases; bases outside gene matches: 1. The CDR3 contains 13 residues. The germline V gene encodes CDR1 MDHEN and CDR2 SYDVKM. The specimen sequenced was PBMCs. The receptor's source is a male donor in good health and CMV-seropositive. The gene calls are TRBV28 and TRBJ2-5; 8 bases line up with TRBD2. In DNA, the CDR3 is TGTGCCAGCAGTTTAGGCGGGAGGGAGACCCAGTACTTC. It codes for CASSLGGRETQYF.